This T cell receptor (beta chain) was sequenced for a study of siplizumab effects on memory and regulatory T cells. Whole-study results and caveats: Naive T cells, seemingly more diverse than memory cells, seemed major alloresponse contributors. Confirmation was lacking for the suppressive function of proliferating Tregs derived from siplizumab cultures. Reactions containing siplizumab showed mappable alloreactive CD4+ clones averaging around 70% Treg-derived, versus roughly 25% in controls.

The CDR3 length is 17 residues. The V gene lost 3 bases and the J gene lost 5 bases, with 21 bases spanning the gap. Assaying covered about 10^5 TCR templates per sample. Sequenced by immunoSEQ multiplex PCR; TCRdb stores in-frame clones only, minus some. This sample carries under 95,000 clones, about 94% of them seen once, and the ten largest clones take 0.3%. Notes on this clone: Its cognate antigen is unknown.

This rearrangement joins TRBV5-7 to TRBJ2-1; D may be TRBD1 (6 bases). TRBV5-7 is filed as an ORF, its function uncertain. Sequenced sample: non-Treg CD4+ T cells sorted from blood. The sequence derives from a human donor in good health. The CDR3 sequence is CASSWTNGQTLNNEQFF. The CDR3 DNA follows: TGTGCCAGCAGCTGGACCAACGGACAGACGCTTAACAATGAGCAGTTCTTC.